The clone carrying this T cell receptor beta chain has a count of ten or more. Its antigen is not identified. The data originate from a study of T cells after yellow fever vaccination. Findings and limits, study-wide: Although the secondary response was weaker, it peaked faster, at day 5 versus 15. Detected again after the booster were most primary-vaccination clones, at almost 97% CD4 and 88% CD8. The study noted that FACS-sorted repertoires could contain abundant clonotypes contaminating from the bulk population.

V was pared by 5 bases and J by 2 bases, with 12 bases between. CDR3 length: 15 amino acids. Germline assignment: CDR1 SGHTA and CDR2 FQGNSA. Making TCR cDNA involved 5'RACE template switching, which added UMIs and a universal primer site. TCRdb redid the calling of the 5' RACE reads with MiXCR, one entry per CDR3 protein. The sample carries 610,000 or so distinct CDR3 sequences, about 12% recorded once. Source: PBMCs, taken on the day of the yellow fever booster vaccination. This receptor was obtained from a man aged 25-40 years who received the YFV17D yellow fever vaccine. This rearrangement joins TRBV7-2 to TRBJ1-4; D is undetermined. CDR3 sequence (DNA): TGTGCCAGCAGCCTTCTCGGCGGTACTAATGAAAAACTGTTTTTT. Translating it yields CASSLLGGTNEKLFF.